This TCR beta chain was identified in a study of cytotoxic CD8 clonotypes in ibrutinib-treated CLL. Sequenced by immunoSEQ multiplex PCR; TCRdb stores in-frame clones only, minus some. The top ten clones hold roughly 2% of a sample with 150,000 to 200,000 clones, roughly 77% of them seen once. The CDR3 has 18 amino acids. The germline CDR1 and CDR2 sequences are MDHEN and SYDVKM. After removal of 8 bases from V and 4 bases from J, the junction contained 14 bases not matched to a gene. This clone was recorded once. The chain recombines TRBV28 with TRBJ2-3, with 14 bases that match TRBD2. This clonotype was sampled from a human donor with chronic lymphocytic leukemia. The sequencing used PBMCs, collected after 12 months of ibrutinib treatment. The CDR3: CASPHGTSGGRGSDTQYF. The CDR3 DNA sequence: TGTGCCAGCCCCCACGGGACTAGCGGGGGCCGGGGGTCAGATACGCAGTATTTT.